The 5 T cell receptor beta chains presented below share a single source sample, sequenced in a study of regulatory T cells in long-lasting Graves disease. Arm-PCR with iRepertoire HTBI primers amplified the CDR3 regions for these TCR beta libraries. MiXCR, applied by TCRdb to the multiplex PCR reads, yields one record per CDR3 protein. Among approximately 440,000 distinct CDR3 sequences, under 20% were seen once, and the ten largest hold 10% to 15%. Time point meaning: newly diagnosed GD, antithyroid drugs for less than 3 months. The TCR library was made from RNA extracted from PBMCs. This sample also belongs to another study, concerning T cells in Graves' hyperthyroidism and ophthalmopathy.

The specimen was peripheral blood mononuclear cells (PBMCs), collected at new diagnosis, from a patient treated with antithyroid drugs. The receptors derive from a middle-aged man with Graves disease.

This clonotype was seen at least ten times. The J gene is TRBJ2-5, the V gene TRBV2, with 7 positions matching TRBD2. Losses at the gene ends were 2 bases for V and 2 bases for J; bases not matched to a gene: 8. The CDR3 is 16 amino acids. Germline CDR1 and CDR2: SNHLY and FYNNEI. The CDR3 is CASSERSTSAQETQYF. In nucleotides, the CDR3 is TGTGCCAGCAGTGAAAGGAGTACTAGCGCACAAGAGACCCAGTACTTC.

The chain links TRBV2 to TRBJ1-5; no clear D. The ends were cut back, 3 bases at V and 11 bases at J, with 14 bases in the middle. The germline gives CDR1 SNHLY, CDR2 FYNNEI. The CDR3 is made up of 13 amino acids. This chain's CDR3 is CASSDGQRSSQHF. CDR3 nucleotides: TGTGCCAGCAGTGACGGTCAGAGGTCGTCCCAGCATTTT.

Turning to this clonotype: A much larger clone sits a single nucleotide away, making a read error possible. This chain uses TRBV6-5 with TRBJ2-3; perhaps TRBD2 as D (5 bases). Germline CDR1 reads MNHEY; CDR2 reads SVGAGI. This CDR3 comprises 14 residues. The CDR3 protein is CANSYRGRGDTQYF. The CDR3 bases are TGTGCCAACAGTTACCGGGGTCGGGGAGATACGCAGTATTTT.

The genes are TRBV6-5 and TRBJ2-1; unclear D gene. V lost 2 bases and J lost 8, with 7 bases in between. The CDR3 consists of 12 residues. Germline V gives CDR1 MNHEY, CDR2 SVGAGI. The chain's CDR3 is CASSYLGYEQFF. Here the CDR3 DNA reads TGTGCCAGCAGTTACCTTGGGTATGAGCAGTTCTTC.

With regard to this clonotype: A read error may be the cause here, since a much bigger clone is one base away. The V and J genes are TRBV12-3 or TRBV12-4 and TRBJ2-7; the D gene is possibly TRBD2 (6 bases). The CDR3 is 15 residues long. V lost 7 bases, J lost 7 bases, and 23 bases lay in between. For the CDR3, the DNA is TGTGCCAGCACCGGAGGGCAGAACTCCTACAATGAGCAGTACTTC. Encoded protein: CASTGGQNSYNEQYF.